Below, 25 T cell receptor beta chains from the same sample are listed, as sequenced in a study of molecular identifiers for immune sequencing clone quantification. One entry per CDR3 protein, called by TCRdb with MiXCR from the PCR reads. The sample shows about 40,000 distinct CDR3 sequences, roughly 18% of them seen only once. Sequencing input: naive CD8+ T cells from blood, with Jurkat cell RNA spiked in. Regarding subset: FACS-sorted CD8+CD4-CCR7+CD45RA+ naive T cells. The origin of the receptors is a human donor in good health. Some libraries in this study had Jurkat cell RNA spiked in.

This clonotype was detected only a few times. The chain carries TRBV19 and TRBJ1-1; 11 bases line up with TRBD1. The CDR3 length is 14 residues. Germline V lookup: CDR1 LNHDA, CDR2 SQIVND (reference sequence). After removal of 1 base from V and 6 bases from J, the junction contained 1 base not matched to a gene. CDR3 loop: CASSIADRGPEAFF. The CDR3 nucleotides read TGTGCCAGTAGTATAGCGGACAGGGGGCCTGAAGCTTTCTTT. Based on the CDR3 plus reference TRBV19 and TRBJ1-1, the full variable domain is DGGITQSPKYLFRKEGQNVTLSCEQNLNHDAMYWYRQDPGQGLRLIYYSQIVNDFQKGDIAEGYSVSREKKESFPLTVTSAQKNPTAFYLCASSIADRGPEAFFGQGTRLTVV.

In this sample, this clonotype turned up many times. The chain recombines TRBV2 with TRBJ1-1; no clear D. The V end was cut by 1 base, the J end by 3 bases, with 15 bases between. Germline-derived CDR1 and CDR2 are SNHLY and FYNNEI. The CDR3 loop spans 16 amino acids. The CDR3 spells CASSEEQLGSHTEAFF. The CDR3 bases are TGTGCCAGCAGTGAAGAGCAGCTGGGCTCCCACACTGAAGCTTTCTTT.

This clonotype was detected many times. The chain carries TRBV28 and TRBJ2-7; 11 bases map to TRBD1. V lost 5 bases and J lost 5; bases outside the gene matches: 11. The germline gives CDR1 MDHEN, CDR2 SYDVKM. The CDR3 is 16 amino acids. As DNA, the CDR3 is TGTGCCAGCAGTCCTAAGGTGCGGACAGGGGGCGACGAGCAGTACTTC. Translation: CASSPKVRTGGDEQYF.

This clonotype was detected ten times or more. The J gene is TRBJ1-2, the V gene TRBV7-2; no reliable D call. Looked up from germline, CDR1 is SGHTA and CDR2 is FQGNSA. V gave up 1 base and J gave up 1 base, with 4 bases separating them. This CDR3 is 13 amino acids long. The CDR3 coding sequence is TGTGCCAGCAGCTTAGACATTAACTATGGCTACACCTTC. It yields the protein CASSLDINYGYTF.

V gene TRBV11-2 combines with J gene TRBJ2-7; 8 bases fit TRBD2. CDR1 is SGHAT, CDR2 FQNNGV, per germline. This CDR3 is built from 16 residues. V shed 2 bases, J shed 1 base, and the junction held 7 bases outside the gene matches. The CDR3 sequence: CASSLWASGLSYEQYF. For the CDR3, the DNA is TGTGCCAGCAGCTTATGGGCTAGCGGGCTTTCCTACGAGCAGTACTTC.

This clonotype was recorded a few times. The J gene is TRBJ2-5, the V gene TRBV7-2, with 7 bases matching TRBD2. CDR1 is SGHTA, CDR2 FQGNSA, per germline. The CDR3 is 16 residues long. Trimming took 5 bases from V and 1 from J; bases not matched to a gene: 10. Here the CDR3 DNA reads TGTGCCAGCAGCCCCGTGGGCGGGAGTCCCCAAGAGACCCAGTACTTC. This gives the protein CASSPVGGSPQETQYF.

The J gene is TRBJ2-2, the V gene TRBV5-6; 7 nucleotides align to TRBD2. Trimming cost V 2 bases and J 1 base; bases outside gene matches: 5. Germline V gene sequence: CDR1 SGHDT, CDR2 YYEEEE. The CDR3 extends over 16 amino acids. As DNA, the CDR3 is TGTGCCAGCAGCTTTGGGGACTACCGGAACACCGGGGAGCTGTTTTTT. Translated, it gives CASSFGDYRNTGELFF.

This clonotype was seen a handful of times. The junction departs from the called germline gene at one end, perhaps through a read error. The chain has TRBV13 and TRBJ2-3; unclear D gene. From germline, CDR1 is PRHDT and CDR2 FYEKMQ (reference sequence). This CDR3 region has 13 residues. The CDR3 DNA reads as TGTGCCAACAGCCCGGGCCGTGGCGGAACGCAGTATTTT. It encodes CANSPGRGGTQYF.

This clonotype has just a few counts. This rearrangement joins TRBV6-2 or TRBV6-3 to TRBJ1-1, with unresolved D. This CDR3 contains 14 residues. V was pared by 1 base and J by 0 bases, with 6 bases between. In germline, CDR1 is MNHEY, CDR2 SVGEGT. In nucleotides, the CDR3 is TGTGCCAGCAGTTACTGGCAAGTGAACACTGAAGCTTTCTTT. This sequence encodes CASSYWQVNTEAFF.

The chain combines TRBV12-3 or TRBV12-4 with TRBJ2-3; 11 bases agree with TRBD2. The V gene end was trimmed by 11 bases and the J gene end by 2 bases; junction bases not matched to a gene: 6. The length of the CDR3 is 14 residues. CDR3 DNA sequence: TGTGCCGGAACGGGACTAGCGGACACAGATACGCAGTATTTT. Its translation: CAGTGLADTDTQYF.

This clonotype was found many times. The CDR3 nucleotides are TGTGCCAGCAGCTTCGGCGGGAACCAAGAGACCCAGTACTTC. Translated: CASSFGGNQETQYF. The gene calls are TRBV5-5 and TRBJ2-5, with a tentative D call TRBD2 (6 bases). The CDR3 extends over 14 amino acids. V gave up 2 bases and J gave up 0 bases, with 8 bases separating them. CDR1 is SGHKS, CDR2 YYEKEE, per germline (reference sequence).

In the case of this clonotype: A much larger clone lies one base from this, so it may be a read error. J is TRBJ2-1 and V is TRBV19; 8 nucleotides align to TRBD1. The CDR3 extends over 14 amino acids. CDR1 and CDR2 (germline): LNHDA, SQIVND (reference sequence). V shed 11 bases, J shed 10 bases, and the junction held 16 bases outside the gene matches. The CDR3 DNA reads TGTGCCGGTACCCCTTACGGACAGGGAGACGAGCAGTTCTTC. Its translation is CAGTPYGQGDEQFF.

This clonotype has at least ten counts. The J gene is TRBJ2-7, the V gene TRBV7-2, with TRBD2 matching over 11 bases. V gave up 4 bases and J gave up 3 bases; unmatched junction bases: 5. The CDR3 length is 15 residues. In germline, CDR1 is SGHTA, CDR2 FQGNSA. CDR3 nucleotide sequence: TGTGCCAGCAGCTCCTACGGGACTAGCGGCTACGAGCAGTACTTC. It codes for CASSSYGTSGYEQYF.

This clonotype has a count of ten or more. V gene TRBV25-1 combines with J gene TRBJ2-3; the match to TRBD1 covers 8 bases. This CDR3 has 15 residues. Germline values: CDR1 MGHDK, CDR2 SYGVNS. With V trimmed by 3 bases and J by 4 bases, 6 bases remained unmatched. CDR3 loop: CASSDRGRWADTQYF. The CDR3 DNA follows: TGTGCCAGCAGTGACAGGGGGCGATGGGCAGATACGCAGTATTTT.

This clonotype was recorded a few times. The rearrangement joins TRBV29-1 to TRBJ1-2; a weak D match, TRBD1 (6 bases). The CDR3 has 15 amino acids. CDR1 and CDR2 (germline): SQVTM, ANQGSEA. Trimming shortened V by 3 bases and J by 6 bases, and 20 bases separated the two germline ends. The CDR3 nucleotides are TGCAGCGTTGACCCGGGGGCTGCAGGGCGGAATGGCTACACCTTC. The encoded protein is CSVDPGAAGRNGYTF.

This clonotype is labeled as medium-sized. The rearrangement joins TRBV7-6 to TRBJ2-1; 7 bases agree with TRBD1. Germline CDR1 and CDR2: SGHVS and FNYEAQ. Trimming took 5 bases from V and 0 from J; bases not matched to a gene: 4. The CDR3 covers 15 residues. CDR3: CASSARDSSYNEQFF. The CDR3 DNA is TGTGCCAGCAGCGCCCGGGACAGCTCCTACAATGAGCAGTTCTTC.

There are many counts of this clonotype. The chain links TRBV11-2 to TRBJ2-1, with D perhaps matching TRBD1 or TRBD2 (6 bases each). The germline V gene encodes CDR1 SGHAT and CDR2 FQNNGV. V was cut by 3 bases and J by 0 bases, with 30 bases left in between. There are 22 residues in the CDR3. CDR3 DNA sequence: TGTGCCAGCAGCTTGGGGGGCTATGCGGGACACAATATTCTTAGCTCCTACAATGAGCAGTTCTTC. It yields the protein CASSLGGYAGHNILSSYNEQFF.

This clonotype came up many times. The V and J genes are TRBV12-3 or TRBV12-4 and TRBJ2-1; tentative D call: TRBD1 (6 bases). Trimming left V 5 bases short and J 4 bases short, with 18 bases between. This CDR3 region has 16 residues. Here the CDR3 reads CASSDHPGAHYNEQFF. CDR3 DNA: TGTGCCAGCAGTGATCACCCAGGGGCCCATTACAATGAGCAGTTCTTC.

This clonotype has a count of ten or more. DNA for the CDR3: TGTGCCAGCGGCGGGGACAACTACGAGCAGTACTTC. Its protein product is CASGGDNYEQYF. The genes are TRBV11-2 and TRBJ2-7, with D possibly called TRBD1 or TRBD2 (6 bases each). The CDR3 is 12 residues long. The V gene lost 8 bases and the J gene lost 3 bases, with 11 bases spanning the gap. CDR1 is SGHAT and CDR2 is FQNNGV in the germline V gene. Supplemented by reference TRBV11-2 and TRBJ2-7, the full variable domain reads EAGVAQSPRYKIIEKRQSVAFWCNPISGHATLYWYQQILGQGPKLLIQFQNNGVVDDSQLPKDRFSAERLKGVDSTLKIQPAKLEDSAVYLCASGGDNYEQYFGPGTRLTVT.

This clonotype has more than one count but fewer than ten. The V and J genes are TRBV20-1 and TRBJ2-7; D is possibly TRBD2 (6 bases). This CDR3 is 15 amino acids long. Trimming pared 6 bases from V and 3 bases from J, leaving 21 bases between. The germline V gene has CDR1 DFQATT and CDR2 SNEGSKA (reference sequence). The CDR3 loop is CSAPPRGMWDYEQYF. In DNA form, the CDR3 reads TGCAGTGCCCCCCCGCGGGGAATGTGGGACTACGAGCAGTACTTC.

The table lists this clonotype with a few counts. V usage is TRBV10-2 and J usage is TRBJ1-5; the match to TRBD1 covers 10 bases. From germline, CDR1 is WSHSY and CDR2 SAAADI. The CDR3 consists of 15 residues. Losses at the gene ends were 6 bases for V and 2 bases for J; bases not matched to a gene: 4. This chain's CDR3 is CASSETGGGNQPQHF. In DNA form, the CDR3 reads TGCGCCAGCAGCGAGACAGGGGGCGGCAATCAGCCCCAGCATTTT.

In this sample, this clonotype turned up a few times. The chain recombines TRBV3-1 with TRBJ2-5; 11 bases are a match to TRBD2. Germline assignment: CDR1 LGHDT and CDR2 YNNKEL (reference sequence). The CDR3 consists of 15 residues. With 3 bases clipped from V and 6 bases from J, the junction kept 6 bases outside the gene matches. The CDR3 coding sequence is TGTGCCAGCAGCCATCCGACTAGCGGGAATCAGACCCAGTACTTC. Its translation: CASSHPTSGNQTQYF.

There are many counts of this clonotype. V usage is TRBV28 and J usage is TRBJ2-2, with 11 bases aligning to TRBD2. Germline assignment: CDR1 MDHEN and CDR2 SYDVKM. This CDR3 spans 18 amino acids. Trimming cost V 6 bases and J 7 bases; bases outside gene matches: 16. The DNA for the CDR3 is TGTGCCAGCAGCTCCTCTTATAGCGGGAGGGCCTTGAGCGGGGAGCTGTTTTTT. It is translated as CASSSSYSGRALSGELFF. The complete variable domain, with remaining parts taken from reference TRBV28 and TRBJ2-2, reads DVKVTQSSRYLVKRTGEKVFLECVQDMDHENMFWYRQDPGLGLRLIYFSYDVKMKEKGDIPEGYSVSREKKERFSLILESASTNQTSMYLCASSSSYSGRALSGELFFGEGSRLTVL.

This clonotype has ten or more counts. The chain carries TRBV13 and TRBJ2-7; 9 bases match TRBD2. Per the germline V gene, CDR1 is PRHDT and CDR2 is FYEKMQ (reference sequence). Trimming took 5 bases from V and 4 from J; bases not matched to a gene: 9. The CDR3 totals 15 residues. CDR3 in DNA: TGTGCCAGCAGCAGCCCGTCTAGCGGGACGTACGAGCAGTACTTC. Protein sequence: CASSSPSSGTYEQYF.

With respect to this clonotype: This may be a read error: a much more frequent sequence differs by one nucleotide. J is TRBJ2-7 and V is TRBV14; 9 bases are a match to TRBD1. Germline CDR1 and CDR2: SGHDN and FVKESK. The V segment lost 4 bases and the J segment 3 bases; nucleotides outside the gene matches: 10. The CDR3 is 16 residues long. The CDR3 loop reads CASSRRKGQGVYEQYF. The CDR3 region has the DNA TGTGCCAGCAGCCGCCGAAAGGGACAGGGTGTCTACGAGCAGTACTTC.